This TCR beta chain was sequenced for a study of CD8 T cells in ankylosing spondylitis. This clonotype has ten or more counts. Its antigen is unidentified. Points from the study as a whole: A motif of fewer than ten highly homologous TCR beta variants was seen as apparently characteristic of ankylosing spondylitis blood. Disease-linked clones were CD8+ and relatively rare in peripheral blood.

Making use of molecular barcodes, quantitative 5'-RACE generated TCR beta libraries. Each CDR3 protein is one row after TCRdb ran MiXCR on the 5' RACE reads. The sample contains 130,000 or so distinct CDR3 sequences, about 7% of which appear only once. This CDR3 spans 14 amino acids. V was pared by 7 bases and J by 2 bases, with 12 bases between. CDR1 is SGHAT, CDR2 FQNNGV, per germline. Sequencing input: blood, either unsorted or a sorted T cell fraction (not recorded which). This chain joins TRBV11-2 and TRBJ2-4; maybe TRBD1 (6 bases). This clonotype originated in a male donor with ankylosing spondylitis or in good health (not recorded which). The CDR3 spells CASKKGGTKNIQYF. The CDR3 DNA reads as TGTGCCAGCAAGAAAGGGGGAACCAAAAACATTCAGTACTTC.